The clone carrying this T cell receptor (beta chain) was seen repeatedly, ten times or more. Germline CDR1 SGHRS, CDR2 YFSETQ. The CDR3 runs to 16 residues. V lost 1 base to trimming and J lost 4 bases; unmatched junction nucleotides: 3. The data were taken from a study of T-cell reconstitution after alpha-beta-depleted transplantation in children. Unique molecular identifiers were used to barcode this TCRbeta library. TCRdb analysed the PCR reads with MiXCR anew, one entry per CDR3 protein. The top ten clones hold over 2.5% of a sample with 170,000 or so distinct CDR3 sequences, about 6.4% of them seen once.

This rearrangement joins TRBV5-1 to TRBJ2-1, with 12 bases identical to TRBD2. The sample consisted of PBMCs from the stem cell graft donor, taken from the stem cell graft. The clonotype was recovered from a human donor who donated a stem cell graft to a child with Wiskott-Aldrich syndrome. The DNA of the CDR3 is TGCGCCAGCAGCTTGCCCGGGACTAGCGGGTACAATGAGCAGTTCTTC. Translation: CASSLPGTSGYNEQFF.